This T cell receptor beta chain was identified in a study of OX40 agonist ivuxolimab in advanced cancers. Study-level information: The drug used for patients, ivuxolimab, was an agonistic anti-OX40 (CD134) antibody.

The V gene's germline CDR1 is SGHRS and CDR2 YFSETQ. Trimming took 5 bases from V and 0 from J; bases not matched to a gene: 7. This CDR3 region has 16 residues. The assay was immunoSEQ multiplex PCR, and TCRdb's table has in-frame clones only and misses some. The table lists around 80,000 clones, approximately 90% of them singletons. This material consisted of CD4+ or CD8+ T cells sorted from blood, taken in a trial of the OX40 agonist ivuxolimab. The TCR sequence derives from an adult with an advanced solid tumor such as melanoma, head and neck, liver or kidney cancer. The chain combines TRBV5-1 with TRBJ2-3; TRBD2 agrees at 9 bases. The CDR3: CASSQEGLASTDTQYF. For the CDR3, the DNA is TGCGCCAGCAGTCAGGAGGGACTAGCTAGCACAGATACGCAGTATTTT. Full variable domain (rest looked up from reference TRBV5-1 and TRBJ2-3): KAGVTQTPRYLIKTRGQQVTLSCSPISGHRSVSWYQQTPGQGLQFLFEYFSETQRNKGNFPGRFSGRQFSNSRSEMNVSTLELGDSALYLCASSQEGLASTDTQYFGPGTRLTVL.